The clone carrying this T cell receptor (beta chain) was detected only once. As yet, its antigen is unknown. V was clipped by 4 bases and J by 4 bases, with 14 bases between them. The CDR3 extends over 14 amino acids. CDR1 and CDR2 from the germline V gene are SGHRS and YFSETQ. The data stem from a study of cytomegalovirus exposure and HLA in healthy donors. Study results and caveats: Excluded were some V segments that proved indistinguishable, including TRBV6-2 and TRBV6-3.

PCR involved 60 Vbeta and 13 Jbeta primers. Here immunoSEQ multiplex PCR was the method, and the copy in TCRdb shows in-frame clones only, minus some. This sample carries about 150,000 clones, 65% to 70% of them seen once, and the ten largest clones take roughly 10%. The material sequenced was PBMCs. This sequence originates from a man younger than 40 in good health and CMV-seropositive. The chain is built from TRBV5-1 and TRBJ1-1; possibly TRBD1 for D (5 bases). In DNA form, the CDR3 reads TGCGCCAGCAGCGTCCCAGGGTGGGGCACTGAAGCTTTCTTT. Its protein product is CASSVPGWGTEAFF.